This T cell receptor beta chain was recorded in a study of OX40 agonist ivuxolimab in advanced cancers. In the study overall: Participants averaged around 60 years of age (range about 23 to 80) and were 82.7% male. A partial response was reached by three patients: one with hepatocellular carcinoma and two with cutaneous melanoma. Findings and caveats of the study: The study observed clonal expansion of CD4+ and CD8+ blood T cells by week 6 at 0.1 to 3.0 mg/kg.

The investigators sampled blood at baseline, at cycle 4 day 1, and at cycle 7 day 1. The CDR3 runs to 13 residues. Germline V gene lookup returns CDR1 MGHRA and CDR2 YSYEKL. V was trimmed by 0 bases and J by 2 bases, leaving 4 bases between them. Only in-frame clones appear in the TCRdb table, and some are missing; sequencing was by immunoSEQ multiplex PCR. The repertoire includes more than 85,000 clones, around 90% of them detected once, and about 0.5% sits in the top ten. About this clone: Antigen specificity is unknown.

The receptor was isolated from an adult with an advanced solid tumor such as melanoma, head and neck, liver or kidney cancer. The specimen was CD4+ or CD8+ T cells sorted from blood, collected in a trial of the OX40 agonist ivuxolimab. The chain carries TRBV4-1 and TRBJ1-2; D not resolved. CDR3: CASSQEMNYGYTF. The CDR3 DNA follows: TGCGCCAGCAGCCAAGAAATGAACTATGGCTACACCTTC.